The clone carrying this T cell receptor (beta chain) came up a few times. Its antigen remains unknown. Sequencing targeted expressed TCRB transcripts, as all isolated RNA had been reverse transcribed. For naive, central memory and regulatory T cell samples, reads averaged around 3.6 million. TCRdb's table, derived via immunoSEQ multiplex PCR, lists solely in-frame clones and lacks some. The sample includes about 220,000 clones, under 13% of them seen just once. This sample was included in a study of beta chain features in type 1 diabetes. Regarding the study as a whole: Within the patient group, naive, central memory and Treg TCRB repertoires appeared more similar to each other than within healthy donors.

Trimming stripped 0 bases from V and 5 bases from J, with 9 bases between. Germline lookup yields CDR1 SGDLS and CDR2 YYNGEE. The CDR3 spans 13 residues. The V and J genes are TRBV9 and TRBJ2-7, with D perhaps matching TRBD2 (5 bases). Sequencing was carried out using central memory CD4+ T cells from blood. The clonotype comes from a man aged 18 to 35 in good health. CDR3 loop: CASSVGEFNEQYF. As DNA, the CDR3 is TGTGCCAGCAGCGTAGGGGAGTTCAACGAGCAGTACTTC.